This T cell receptor beta chain was observed in a study of blood T cell repertoires in COVID-19. V lost 4 bases and J 5 bases, leaving 14 bases between the germline ends. The length of the CDR3 is 14 residues. Germline loops: CDR1 GTSNPN, CDR2 SVGIG (reference sequence). The protocol was immunoSEQ multiplex PCR, while the TCRdb copy is restricted to in-frame clones and leaves out a portion. Here the sample spans roughly 280,000 clones, nearly 90% being singletons. This clone showed up just once. The sequenced material came from PBMCs or T cells enriched from blood (not recorded which). This chain links TRBV30 with TRBJ2-2; D is ambiguous. The sequence came from a woman in her fifties or sixties who had recovered from COVID-19. CDR3 in amino acids: CAWNEQLTTGELFF. The DNA of the CDR3 is TGTGCCTGGAATGAACAGTTAACGACCGGGGAGCTGTTTTTT.